A selection of T cell receptor beta chains follows, all from one sample in a study of radiotherapy plus CTLA-4 blockade in lung cancer. Clones were read by immunoSEQ multiplex PCR, and TCRdb kept only the in-frame ones, dropping some. Of about 59,000 clones listed, more than 70% were seen once; the top ten hold approximately 2.8%. The specimen comprised peripheral blood, sampled from a patient treated with radiotherapy plus ipilimumab. The receptors were gathered from a human donor with non-small cell lung cancer who had a complete response to radiotherapy plus ipilimumab. CDR3s include the opening cysteine and the closing phenylalanine or tryptophan. The D gene is left open where the match is weak. Rows may omit the clone size; those that give it use once, few, many or a size class.

size: -
D: TRBD2
V: TRBV10-2
J: TRBJ2-3
CDR3: CASSEWVAGVADTQYF
DNA: TGCGCCAGCAGTGAGTGGGTAGCGGGAGTGGCAGATACGCAGTATTTT

size: -
D: -
V: TRBV6-5
J: TRBJ1-1
CDR3: CASSYSRFREGEAFF
DNA: TGTGCCAGCAGTTACTCGCGGTTCCGGGAGGGTGAAGCTTTCTTT

size: -
D: -
V: TRBV20-1
J: TRBJ1-2
CDR3: CSAGANYGYTF
DNA: TGCAGTGCTGGGGCAAACTATGGCTACACCTTC

size: -
D: TRBD2
V: TRBV6-4
J: TRBJ2-5
CDR3: CASSDLAGIQETQYF
DNA: TGTGCCAGCAGTGACCTAGCGGGGATCCAAGAGACCCAGTACTTC

size: -
D: -
V: TRBV5-6
J: TRBJ2-3
CDR3: CASSPGQNTQYF
DNA: TGTGCCAGCAGCCCCGGACAGAATACGCAGTATTTT

size: -
D: TRBD1
V: TRBV7-2
J: TRBJ1-1
CDR3: CASSLDRGGGTEAFF
DNA: TGTGCCAGCAGCTTAGACAGGGGTGGTGGCACTGAAGCTTTCTTT

size: -
D: TRBD1
V: TRBV19
J: TRBJ1-2
CDR3: CASNPTDRGRPGYGYTF
DNA: TGTGCCAGTAACCCCACGGACAGGGGGCGCCCCGGCTATGGCTACACCTTC

size: few
D: TRBD2
V: TRBV15
J: TRBJ2-2
CDR3: CATSRSSGGASRGELFF
DNA: TGTGCCACCAGCAGGTCCTCCGGGGGGGCCTCGAGGGGGGAGCTGTTTTTT

size: -
D: TRBD1
V: TRBV6-5
J: TRBJ2-7
CDR3: CASSYGGTGSYEQYF
DNA: TGTGCCAGCAGTTACGGGGGGACAGGCTCCTACGAGCAGTACTTC

size: medium-sized
D: -
V: TRBV10-2
J: TRBJ1-6
CDR3: CASSESIGGPYNSPLHF
DNA: TGCGCCAGCAGTGAGTCGATAGGGGGACCCTATAATTCACCCCTCCACTTT

size: -
D: -
V: TRBV9
J: TRBJ2-7
CDR3: CASSVGDIESYEQYF
DNA: TGTGCCAGCAGCGTAGGGGACATCGAATCCTACGAGCAGTACTTC

size: once
D: -
V: TRBV25-1
J: TRBJ2-1
CDR3: CASSEAASSYNEQFF
DNA: TGTGCCAGCAGTGAAGCCGCGAGCTCCTACAATGAGCAGTTCTTC

size: -
D: TRBD1
V: TRBV18
J: TRBJ2-5
CDR3: CASSRTGTGLQETQYF
DNA: TGTGCCAGCTCACGAACTGGGACAGGCCTCCAAGAGACCCAGTACTTC

size: -
D: -
V: TRBV7-9
J: TRBJ1-6
CDR3: CASSAQGSYNSPLHF
DNA: TGTGCCAGCAGCGCACAGGGATCCTATAATTCACCCCTCCACTTT

size: -
D: TRBD1
V: TRBV7-2
J: TRBJ2-7
CDR3: CASSLWTGQEQYF
DNA: TGTGCCAGCAGCCTCTGGACAGGGCAAGAGCAGTACTTC